This is a list of T cell receptor beta chains from one sample in a study of technical replicates of blood from four donors. Here immunoSEQ multiplex PCR was the method, and the copy in TCRdb shows in-frame clones only, minus some. The sample has approximately 100,000 clones, 96% seen once. Material: T cells isolated from PBMCs. Every receptor here comes from a human donor in good health. Each CDR3 is given with its conserved first and last residue. The D gene is left open where the match is weak. Clone size is not always given. Where it is, it says once, few, many or a class for expanded clones.

clone_size j_call v_call d_call cdr3_aa
NA TRBJ1-1 TRBV7-6 TRBD1 CASSSTGAEAFF
NA TRBJ2-1 TRBV9 TRBD1 CASSSFGTGRSNEQFF
NA TRBJ2-7 TRBV28 NA CASSLAGSFYEQYF
few TRBJ1-5 TRBV28 NA CASSLGRGYQPQHF
NA TRBJ1-5 TRBV18 NA CASSPLFSEPQHF
NA TRBJ2-7 TRBV9 TRBD2 CASSVGGLAGSYEQYF
NA TRBJ2-1 TRBV9 TRBD2 CASSAGLAVNNEQFF
NA TRBJ1-4 TRBV2 NA CASKENPGNEKLFF
NA TRBJ2-3 TRBV5-1 TRBD2 CASSLASGGSTDTQYF
NA TRBJ2-3 TRBV5-1 NA CASRRDYSTDTQYF
NA TRBJ2-7 TRBV6-1 NA CASSTGFYEQYF
NA TRBJ2-2 TRBV28 TRBD2 CASSLLAGVETGELFF
NA TRBJ2-5 TRBV5-1 TRBD1 CASSLNSGGQETQYF
NA TRBJ1-6 TRBV6-4 TRBD1 CASRRDSENSPLHF
NA TRBJ1-5 TRBV19 NA CASSIVGGYSNQPQHF
NA TRBJ2-3 TRBV7-9 TRBD1 CASSLEYGTGNF
NA TRBJ2-1 TRBV7-3 NA CASSLGDEQFF
NA TRBJ1-6 TRBV10-3 TRBD1 CAISVDRGRTSPLHF
NA TRBJ1-2 TRBV6-5 TRBD1 CASRRGTGRGYTF
NA TRBJ1-2 TRBV6-1 TRBD1 CASSATGTVFYGYTF
few TRBJ1-1 TRBV6-1 TRBD1 CASSSDRVNTEAFF
NA TRBJ2-5 TRBV4-2 NA CASSQDTTSEETQYF
NA TRBJ1-2 TRBV6-6 NA CASSYDGGSNYGYTF
NA TRBJ1-2 TRBV5-1 TRBD1 CASSGGQQVANYGYTF
NA TRBJ2-7 TRBV19 NA CASSDRRGIDEQYF
NA TRBJ2-4 TRBV10-3 TRBD2 CAISESEGTSGHLAKNIQYF
NA TRBJ2-7 TRBV19 NA CASSFSSDRYFTYEQYF
NA TRBJ1-2 TRBV28 NA CASSRPRDTGYGYTF
NA TRBJ2-3 TRBV9 TRBD2 CASSVGLAESTDTQYF
NA TRBJ1-5 TRBV28 NA CASSSPGDSNQPQHF
NA TRBJ1-5 TRBV27 TRBD1 CASSLTGGRRQPQHF
NA TRBJ2-5 TRBV20-1 NA CSARKGKTQYF
NA TRBJ1-1 TRBV2 NA CASSENSPAFF
NA TRBJ2-3 TRBV9 NA CASSTRIQGDTQYF
few TRBJ1-1 TRBV2 TRBD1 CASSELFGTGEAFF
NA TRBJ2-4 TRBV10-3 TRBD1 CAISFAGTGRDIQYF
NA TRBJ2-3 TRBV4-1 TRBD2 CASSLTALAAYLTDTQYF
NA TRBJ2-7 TRBV29-1 TRBD2 CSVEGTTSGSSYEQYF
NA TRBJ1-1 TRBV28 NA CVARDTEAFF
NA TRBJ2-2 TRBV13 TRBD2 CASSPRDYPTGELFF
once TRBJ2-5 TRBV7-2 NA CASSLHREETQYF
NA TRBJ1-1 TRBV6-5 TRBD1 CASSYSLEGAGEAFF
NA TRBJ2-1 TRBV2 TRBD1 CASSDTPRQGSPEQFF
once TRBJ2-7 TRBV5-1 NA CASSLLGGSYEQYF
NA TRBJ1-1 TRBV6-6 NA CASGLTKDEAFF
NA TRBJ1-1 TRBV4-1 NA CASSQGWTRNTEAFF
NA TRBJ2-2 TRBV7-7 NA CASSLGRDRAGELFF
once TRBJ1-5 TRBV2 NA CASSEQGSDSNQPQHF
NA TRBJ2-7 TRBV11-2 NA CASSLDALSSPSSYEQYF
NA TRBJ2-7 TRBV7-2 NA CASSLVRGNDEQYF
NA TRBJ1-1 TRBV5-5 NA CASSLSSQMNTEAFF
NA TRBJ1-1 TRBV7-9 TRBD1 CASSLGGTGARGTEAFF